The 30 T cell receptor beta chains below all came from one sample that was sequenced in a study of cytomegalovirus exposure and HLA in healthy donors. It was with 60 Vbeta and 13 Jbeta primers that the PCR ran. Measured with immunoSEQ multiplex PCR; TCRdb has only the in-frame clones, and not every one. In the table there are around 200,000 clones, roughly three quarters of which are singletons. Sequencing was carried out using PBMCs. The receptors come from a woman aged 18-30 years in good health and CMV-seronegative.

This clone has more than one count but fewer than ten. The chain carries TRBV5-6 and TRBJ1-1; possibly TRBD1 for D (5 bases). V shed 2 bases and J shed 10 bases, with 18 bases lying between them. Looked up from germline, CDR1 is SGHDT and CDR2 is YYEEEE. This CDR3 has 14 amino acids. CDR3 sequence reads: CASSLAQGGSLAFF. In DNA, the CDR3 is TGTGCCAGCAGCTTAGCCCAGGGTGGGTCGTTAGCTTTCTTT.

The gene calls are TRBV18 and TRBJ2-1; D is perhaps TRBD2 (7 bases). The CDR3 totals 18 residues. V was shortened by 3 bases and J by 3 bases, with 21 bases between the two germline ends. The germline V gene encodes CDR1 KGHSH and CDR2 LQKENI. This CDR3 reads CASSPSPGAGEFYNEQFF. CDR3 coding DNA: TGTGCCAGCTCACCTTCTCCGGGGGCGGGGGAATTCTACAATGAGCAGTTCTTC.

For this clone: At one end, the junction sequence differs from germline, possibly due to a read error. This chain joins TRBV29-1 and TRBJ1-1; D remains unclear. The CDR3 runs to 10 residues. Germline CDR1 reads SQVTM; CDR2 reads ANQGSEA. The CDR3 reads CSAANNEAFF. CDR3 bases: TGCAGCGCTGCAAACAATGAAGCTTTCTTT.

V usage is TRBV5-1 and J usage is TRBJ1-6; TRBD1 aligns across 7 bases. The length of the CDR3 is 17 residues. Per the germline V gene, CDR1 is SGHRS and CDR2 is YFSETQ. V lost 4 bases, J lost 6 bases, and 13 bases stayed unmatched. The CDR3 spells CASSPETGILGNSPLHF. The CDR3, as DNA: TGCGCCAGCAGCCCCGAGACAGGGATCTTAGGTAATTCACCCCTCCACTTT.

V is TRBV4-1 and J is TRBJ2-2, with TRBD1 matching 7 bases. With V trimmed by 4 bases and J by 2 bases, 7 bases remained unmatched. Germline CDR1 reads MGHRA; CDR2 reads YSYEKL. The CDR3 contains 16 residues. The CDR3: CASSPGGQINTGELFF. The DNA for the CDR3 is TGCGCCAGCAGCCCAGGGGGACAGATCAACACCGGGGAGCTGTTTTTT.

The chain's CDR3 is CASSIDRGNSPLHF. CDR3 bases: TGTGCCAGCAGCATAGACAGGGGGAATTCACCCCTCCACTTT. V is TRBV27 and J is TRBJ1-6, with 9 bases that match TRBD1. The junction had 4 bases not matched to a gene; V was cut back by 6 bases and J by 7 bases. The germline V gene encodes CDR1 MNHEY and CDR2 SMNVEV (reference sequence). The CDR3 covers 14 residues.

This chain uses TRBV19 with TRBJ2-7, with 7 positions matching TRBD1. The V gene end was trimmed by 6 bases and the J gene end by 2 bases; junction bases not matched to a gene: 13. The CDR3 sequence is 16 residues long. Germline lookup yields CDR1 LNHDA and CDR2 SQIVND (reference sequence). The CDR3 DNA is TGTGCCAGTAGCAACAAAGGACAGGCGGAGACCTACGAGCAGTACTTC. This codes for CASSNKGQAETYEQYF.

The chain joins TRBV5-4 to TRBJ1-2, with TRBD1 matching over 7 bases. V dropped 4 bases and J dropped 8; count of bases not matched to a gene: 8. CDR3 size: 13 residues. Germline V gene data show CDR1 as SGHNT and CDR2 as YYREEE (reference sequence). CDR3 nucleotides: TGTGCCAGCAGCGCAGGACAGGCGATAGGCTACACCTTC. Amino acid sequence: CASSAGQAIGYTF.

This clone was found a few times. The V call is TRBV19, the J call TRBJ2-2, with TRBD2 identical over 8 bases. V was clipped by 9 bases and J by 1 base; unmatched bases: 7. The CDR3 contains 15 residues. The germline V gene has CDR1 LNHDA and CDR2 SQIVND (reference sequence). CDR3 in amino acids: CASQSLAGNTGELFF. The CDR3 nucleotides are TGTGCCAGCCAGAGTCTAGCGGGGAACACCGGGGAGCTGTTTTTT.

This clone was detected a few times. The chain joins TRBV2 to TRBJ2-3; D is perhaps TRBD1 (6 bases). This CDR3 has 15 amino acids. Germline assignment: CDR1 SNHLY and CDR2 FYNNEI. Trimming stripped 5 bases from V and 1 base from J, with 13 bases between. In DNA form, the CDR3 reads TGTGCCAGCAGTTTAGGACAGTTGGGCACAGATACGCAGTATTTT. It encodes CASSLGQLGTDTQYF.

The rearrangement uses TRBV6-1 and TRBJ1-2; 7 nucleotides agree with TRBD1. Germline V lookup: CDR1 MNHNS, CDR2 SASEGT. CDR3 size: 13 residues. V was pared by 2 bases and J by 7 bases, with 4 bases of the junction left unmatched. CDR3 sequence: CASSELAGGGYTF. The DNA of the CDR3 is TGTGCCAGCAGTGAATTGGCAGGGGGTGGCTACACCTTC.

The chain carries TRBV4-3 and TRBJ1-5; 10 nucleotides align to TRBD1. V was clipped by 0 bases and J by 6 bases; unmatched bases: 5. The CDR3 sequence is 16 residues long. Germline V gene lookup returns CDR1 LGHNA and CDR2 YSLEER. As DNA, the CDR3 is TGCGCCAGCAGCCAAGAGGTCGGACAGGGGGGTCAGCCCCAGCATTTT. This gives the protein CASSQEVGQGGQPQHF.

This clone was observed once. V is TRBV29-1 and J is TRBJ2-1, with TRBD2 matching over 12 bases. Per the germline V gene, CDR1 is SQVTM and CDR2 is ANQGSEA. J gave up 4 bases and V 7 bases, and 8 bases lay outside the gene matches. This CDR3 is 15 amino acids long. As DNA, the CDR3 is TGCAGCGCTGCTGGGGGGACTAGCGGGTACAATGAGCAGTTCTTC. This gives the protein CSAAGGTSGYNEQFF.

This rearrangement joins TRBV2 to TRBJ2-3; possibly TRBD1 for D (5 bases). Germline V gives CDR1 SNHLY, CDR2 FYNNEI. V lost 8 bases and J 1 base, leaving 13 bases between the germline ends. This CDR3 comprises 14 residues. The CDR3 DNA reads as TGTGCCAGCTCAACCCTGACAGGCACAGATACGCAGTATTTT. Its protein product is CASSTLTGTDTQYF.

The chain joins TRBV4-1 to TRBJ1-5; maybe TRBD1 (5 bases). CDR3 length: 15 amino acids. Between the trimmed V and J ends, which lost 3 bases and 2 bases, there was a span of 11 bases. From germline, CDR1 is MGHRA and CDR2 YSYEKL. The CDR3 region has the DNA TGCGCCAGCAGCCACCTTACGGGGGGCAATCAGCCCCAGCATTTT. It codes for CASSHLTGGNQPQHF.

This clone was observed a single time. This chain links TRBV25-1 with TRBJ1-5; a possible D gene is TRBD1 (5 bases). CDR1 is MGHDK, CDR2 SYGVNS, per germline. The ends were cut back, 1 base at V and 2 bases at J, with 6 bases in the middle. The CDR3 sequence is 14 residues long. The CDR3 DNA follows: TGTGCCAGCAGTGAATTAGGGGGCAATCAGCCCCAGCATTTT. Its translation is CASSELGGNQPQHF.

The chain links TRBV27 to TRBJ1-2, with 11 bases lining up with TRBD1. Germline V CDR1 and CDR2: MNHEY, SMNVEV (reference sequence). The junction had 7 bases not matched to a gene; V was cut back by 6 bases and J by 7 bases. The CDR3 is 14 amino acids. Here the CDR3 reads CASRSDRGLGGYTF. CDR3 in DNA: TGTGCCAGCAGGTCGGACAGGGGGCTCGGTGGCTACACCTTC.

This clone appeared a few times. This chain joins TRBV30 and TRBJ2-1, with 9 bases that match TRBD2. The V and J ends lost 0 bases and 4 bases, in that order; junction bases with no gene match: 16. Germline V gene data show CDR1 as GTSNPN and CDR2 as SVGIG (reference sequence). The CDR3 loop spans 19 amino acids. The CDR3 DNA follows: TGTGCCTGGAGTGTAAAGTTCTCTCTTAAGCGGGAGGAGTACAATGAGCAGTTCTTC. It is translated as CAWSVKFSLKREEYNEQFF.

This chain joins TRBV9 and TRBJ2-3, with D perhaps matching TRBD2 (5 bases). This CDR3 contains 13 residues. From germline, CDR1 is SGDLS and CDR2 YYNGEE. Trimming removed 5 bases at V and 7 bases at J, with 14 bases between. CDR3 sequence: CASSQGLTNTQYF. Here the CDR3 DNA reads TGTGCCAGCAGTCAAGGACTCACGAATACGCAGTATTTT.

This clone was observed a few times. The chain joins TRBV28 to TRBJ2-5, with D perhaps TRBD2 (7 bases). In germline, CDR1 is MDHEN, CDR2 SYDVKM. Trimming took 7 bases from V and 2 from J, leaving 14 bases between them. This CDR3 is built from 14 residues. CDR3 coding DNA: TGTGCCAGCAATGTGGGGGGGCCGCAAGAGACCCAGTACTTC. This translates into CASNVGGPQETQYF. Full variable domain (outside the CDR3, taken from reference TRBV28 and TRBJ2-5): DVKVTQSSRYLVKRTGEKVFLECVQDMDHENMFWYRQDPGLGLRLIYFSYDVKMKEKGDIPEGYSVSREKKERFSLILESASTNQTSMYLCASNVGGPQETQYFGPGTRLLVL.

This clone has a single count. The chain recombines TRBV30 with TRBJ2-3, with D tentatively TRBD2 (6 bases). Between the trimmed V and J ends, which lost 1 base and 1 base, there was a span of 12 bases. This CDR3 contains 15 residues. Germline CDR1 is GTSNPN and CDR2 is SVGIG (reference sequence). The CDR3 DNA reads TGTGCCTGGAGTGCAAGGAGGGGAGGCACAGATACGCAGTATTTT. This codes for CAWSARRGGTDTQYF.

The chain carries TRBV5-1 and TRBJ1-1; a possible D gene is TRBD1 (6 bases). Trimming stripped 2 bases from V and 4 bases from J, with 15 bases between. Germline V lookup: CDR1 SGHRS, CDR2 YFSETQ. This CDR3 region has 15 residues. The CDR3: CASSLEGQLITEAFF. The CDR3 nucleotides read TGCGCCAGCAGCTTAGAAGGACAGCTAATCACTGAAGCTTTCTTT.

The V and J genes are TRBV21-1 and TRBJ1-2. TRBV21-1 is a pseudogene locus. The CDR3 is made up of 13 amino acids. The CDR3 here is CASSKKIDYGYTF. CDR3 coding DNA: TGTGCCAGCAGCAAAAAAATAGACTATGGCTACACCTTC.

The chain couples TRBV6-5 to TRBJ1-6; unclear D gene. The length of the CDR3 is 13 residues. CDR1 is MNHEY, CDR2 SVGAGI, per germline. V lost 7 bases and J lost 9, with 13 bases in between. CDR3 nucleotide sequence: TGTGCCAGCACCCTAGGCCCCGGTTCACCCCTCCACTTT. The encoded protein is CASTLGPGSPLHF.

J is TRBJ2-2 and V is TRBV2, with unresolved D. Trimming shortened V by 4 bases and J by 0 bases, and 12 bases separated the two germline ends. Germline V CDR1 and CDR2: SNHLY, FYNNEI. This CDR3 comprises 16 residues. This CDR3 reads CASSVVGTANTGELFF. CDR3 bases: TGTGCCAGCAGTGTAGTTGGTACGGCGAACACCGGGGAGCTGTTTTTT.

This clone occurred a few times. The chain recombines TRBV29-1 with TRBJ2-3; D is undetermined. CDR1 and CDR2 (germline): SQVTM, ANQGSEA. This CDR3 has 13 amino acids. V lost 4 bases to trimming and J lost 0 bases, with 8 bases between them. The CDR3 coding sequence is TGCAGCGTTGCCCCCCAAAGCACAGATACGCAGTATTTT. Translated, it gives CSVAPQSTDTQYF.

Only one count was recorded for this clone. The chain links TRBV6-1 to TRBJ2-4; 9 bases align to TRBD2. Unmatched junction bases numbered 2, after V lost 5 bases and J lost 0 bases. This CDR3 is built from 15 residues. Germline V gives CDR1 MNHNS, CDR2 SASEGT. CDR3: CASSSSGKAKNIQYF. The CDR3 nucleotides read TGTGCCAGCAGTTCTAGCGGGAAAGCCAAAAACATTCAGTACTTC.

This chain links TRBV2 with TRBJ1-6; 7 bases fit TRBD1. CDR3 length equals 14 residues. The V gene's germline CDR1 is SNHLY and CDR2 FYNNEI. The V and J ends lost 6 bases and 7 bases, in that order; junction bases with no gene match: 6. CDR3 residues: CASRGQLENSPLHF. CDR3 nucleotides: TGTGCCAGCAGGGGACAGTTAGAGAATTCACCCCTCCACTTT.

The chain combines TRBV6-1 with TRBJ1-2; tentative D call: TRBD1 (6 bases). The CDR3 has 12 residues. V lost 5 bases and J lost 7, with 11 bases in between. Germline CDR1 and CDR2: MNHNS and SASEGT. CDR3 in DNA: TGTGCCAGCAGTTCGCCAGGGGTTGGCTACACCTTC. Its translation is CASSSPGVGYTF.

CDR3 in DNA: TGTGCCACCGGGGGAGTCGACGGTCAGCCCCAGCATTTT. Its translation is CATGGVDGQPQHF. The chain joins TRBV28 to TRBJ1-5; tentative D call: TRBD1 (5 bases). The V and J ends lost 10 bases and 6 bases respectively, with 16 bases between them. From germline, CDR1 is MDHEN and CDR2 SYDVKM. CDR3 size: 13 residues.